The next 13 T cell receptor beta chains were all read from a single sample in a study of blood T cell repertoires in COVID-19. Measured with immunoSEQ multiplex PCR; TCRdb has only the in-frame clones, and not every one. The sample includes some 110,000 clones, more than 60% of them seen just once. Sequencing was done on a sample of peripheral blood. These receptors were collected from a middle-aged man with acute or convalescent COVID-19.

V and J are TRBV11-1 and TRBJ2-2; unclear D gene. With 2 bases removed from V and 5 bases from J, the gap between germline ends came to 9 bases. Germline lookup yields CDR1 SGHAT and CDR2 FQDESV (reference sequence). This CDR3 comprises 14 residues. The CDR3 DNA is TGTGCCAGCAGCTTATTTACTTGGACCGGGGAGCTGTTTTTT. This gives the protein CASSLFTWTGELFF.

This rearrangement joins TRBV7-9 to TRBJ2-4, with D uncertain. This CDR3 region has 12 residues. V lost 1 base and J 9 bases, leaving 7 bases between the germline ends. Germline values: CDR1 SEHNR, CDR2 FQNEAQ (reference sequence). CDR3 coding DNA: TGTGCCAGCAGCTTAGGATGGAGCATTCAGTACTTC. Translation gives CASSLGWSIQYF. Using reference TRBV7-9 and TRBJ2-4 for the parts outside the CDR3, the full variable domain is DTGVSQNPRHKITKRGQNVTFRCDPISEHNRLYWYRQTLGQGPEFLTYFQNEAQLEKSRLLSDRFSAERPKGSFSTLEIQRTEQGDSAMYLCASSLGWSIQYFGAGTRLSVL.

The chain recombines TRBV5-1 with TRBJ2-7; perhaps TRBD1 as D (5 bases). Trimming removed 0 bases at V and 7 bases at J, with 14 bases between. Germline CDR1 and CDR2: SGHRS and YFSETQ. This CDR3 region has 14 residues. In DNA, the CDR3 is TGCGCCAGCAGCTTGGGCCAGGGAATGGGGGAGCAGTACTTC. It specifies CASSLGQGMGEQYF.

The rearrangement joins TRBV7-8 to TRBJ1-4, with D possibly being TRBD1 (5 bases). The length of the CDR3 is 17 residues. V lost 5 bases and J 0 bases, leaving 16 bases between the germline ends. Germline loops: CDR1 SGHVS, CDR2 FQNEAQ. The CDR3 region has the DNA TGTGCCAGCAGCACCTACCTGACAGACACAACTAATGAAAAACTGTTTTTT. It is translated as CASSTYLTDTTNEKLFF.

This clone was seen a single time. The gene calls are TRBV5-4 and TRBJ2-2, with D perhaps TRBD1 (5 bases). Germline loops: CDR1 SGHNT, CDR2 YYREEE (reference sequence). With 2 bases removed from V and 1 base from J, the gap between germline ends came to 12 bases. The CDR3 covers 16 residues. CDR3 coding DNA: TGTGCCAGCAGCTTAGGCGTCAGGGAGAACACCGGGGAGCTGTTTTTT. This sequence encodes CASSLGVRENTGELFF. The entire variable domain, with the rest obtained from reference TRBV5-4 and TRBJ2-2, is as follows: ETGVTQSPTHLIKTRGQQVTLRCSSQSGHNTVSWYQQALGQGPQFIFQYYREEENGRGNFPPRFSGLQFPNYSSELNVNALELDDSALYLCASSLGVRENTGELFFGEGSRLTVL.

This chain connects TRBV2 to TRBJ1-5; possible D gene TRBD1, 5 bases. The CDR3 has 14 residues. V was shortened by 4 bases and J by 7 bases, with 14 bases between the two germline ends. CDR1 is SNHLY, CDR2 FYNNEI, per germline. The CDR3 reads CASSGPGGGQPQHF. The CDR3 region has the DNA TGTGCCAGCAGTGGCCCGGGGGGGGGACAGCCCCAGCATTTT.

The chain joins TRBV9 to TRBJ1-4; possibly TRBD1 for D (5 bases). This CDR3 is built from 15 residues. Trimming removed 4 bases at V and 6 bases at J, with 16 bases between. In germline, CDR1 is SGDLS, CDR2 YYNGEE. The CDR3 protein is CASSPNLPGDEKLFF. The CDR3 bases are TGTGCCAGCAGCCCGAACCTCCCGGGGGATGAAAAACTGTTTTTT.

The chain is built from TRBV29-1 and TRBJ2-5; TRBD1 matches at 7 bases. Germline V CDR1 and CDR2: SQVTM, ANQGSEA. Trimming removed 6 bases from V and 3 bases from J; junction bases left unmatched: 4. The CDR3 extends over 12 amino acids. The CDR3 nucleotides read TGCAGCGTCATTACAGGGGAAGAGACCCAGTACTTC. It translates to CSVITGEETQYF.

The chain combines TRBV2 with TRBJ2-2; 10 bases line up with TRBD2. The length of the CDR3 is 16 residues. Germline CDR1 and CDR2: SNHLY and FYNNEI. V gave up 6 bases and J gave up 2 bases; unmatched junction bases: 6. Here the CDR3 DNA reads TGTGCCAGCAGGCCGGGACTAGCGAGAAACACCGGGGAGCTGTTTTTT. The encoded protein is CASRPGLARNTGELFF.

The rearrangement links TRBV19 to TRBJ1-2; 8 bases line up with TRBD1. V gave up 4 bases and J gave up 5 bases; unmatched junction bases: 6. The V gene's germline CDR1 is LNHDA and CDR2 SQIVND (reference sequence). This CDR3 spans 14 amino acids. CDR3 sequence (DNA): TGTGCCAGTAGTACCTCGGGACAGGCTTATGGCTACACCTTC. Encoded protein: CASSTSGQAYGYTF.

V usage is TRBV6-6 and J usage is TRBJ2-1; perhaps TRBD2 as D (5 bases). This CDR3 spans 12 amino acids. Looked up from germline, CDR1 is MNHNY and CDR2 is SVGAGI (reference sequence). Trimming cost V 8 bases and J 8 bases, with 13 bases left between them. CDR3 region: CASYGDVDEQFF. The CDR3 bases are TGTGCCAGCTACGGGGATGTGGATGAGCAGTTCTTC.

This clone was detected many times. The CDR3 bases are TGTGCCAGCAGCCCAAGCGACGGAATCTCCTACGAGCAGTACTTC. Its translation is CASSPSDGISYEQYF. This chain uses TRBV11-3 with TRBJ2-7; D is ambiguous. Germline-derived CDR1 and CDR2 are SGHNT and YENEEA. V was cut by 5 bases and J by 0 bases, with 14 bases left in between. The CDR3 extends over 15 amino acids.

This chain connects TRBV6-5 to TRBJ1-4; no firm D call. V lost 0 bases, J lost 2 bases, and 10 bases lay in between. The CDR3 extends over 16 amino acids. Per germline, CDR1 MNHEY and CDR2 SVGAGI. CDR3 nucleotide sequence: TGTGCCAGCAGTTACTCGTGGGAGACGACTAATGAAAAACTGTTTTTT. This translates into CASSYSWETTNEKLFF.